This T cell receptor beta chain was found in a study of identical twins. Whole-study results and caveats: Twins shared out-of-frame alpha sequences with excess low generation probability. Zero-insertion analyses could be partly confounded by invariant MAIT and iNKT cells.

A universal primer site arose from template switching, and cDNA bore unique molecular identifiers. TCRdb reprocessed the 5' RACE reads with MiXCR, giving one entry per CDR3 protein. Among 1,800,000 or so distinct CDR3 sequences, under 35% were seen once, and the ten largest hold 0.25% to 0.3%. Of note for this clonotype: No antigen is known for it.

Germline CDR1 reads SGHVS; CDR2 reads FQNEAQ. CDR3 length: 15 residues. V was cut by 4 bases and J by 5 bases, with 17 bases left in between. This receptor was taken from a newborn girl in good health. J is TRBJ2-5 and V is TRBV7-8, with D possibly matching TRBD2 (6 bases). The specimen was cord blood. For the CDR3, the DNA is TGTGCCAGCAGCTCCTTCCCCGGAGGGACGGAGACCCAGTACTTC. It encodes CASSSFPGGTETQYF. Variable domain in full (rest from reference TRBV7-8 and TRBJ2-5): GAGVSQSPRYKVAKRGQDVALRCDPISGHVSLFWYQQALGQGPEFLTYFQNEAQLDKSGLPSDRFFAERPEGSVSTLKIQRTQQEDSAVYLCASSSFPGGTETQYFGPGTRLLVL.